The 28 T cell receptor beta chains below come from one sample, sequenced in a study of regulatory T cells in long-lasting Graves disease (dated by TCRdb to 2020 to 2022). The method was multiplex PCR. The listed sequencing device is Illumina HiSeq 4000. CDR3 regions were amplified by Arm-PCR with iRepertoire HTBI primers to construct TCR beta libraries. The raw public data were reprocessed by TCRdb itself: fastp quality trimming at Q25, MiXCR clonotype calling, in-frame beta chains only. Here each entry gathers all rows of one CDR3 protein and keeps the most common genes and DNA. This sample holds a few hundred thousand distinct CDR3 sequences; about 11% were observed only once. The ten largest clones capture about 20% of the sample. Sample time point, as interpreted from the label and publication: newly diagnosed GD, antithyroid drugs for less than 3 months. RNA was extracted from PBMCs in TRIzol for both TCR sequencing and RNA sequencing.

A further study also used this sample, focusing on T cells in Graves' hyperthyroidism and ophthalmopathy.

Sequenced material: peripheral blood mononuclear cells (PBMCs), taken at new diagnosis, from a patient treated with antithyroid drugs. The source is a woman aged 18-29 years with Graves disease. Donor details come from another sample of the same person, matched by shared clones.

This clonotype was recorded many times. V usage is TRBV20-1 and J usage is TRBJ2-3; tentatively, D is TRBD2 (6 bases). CDR1 is DFQATT, CDR2 SNEGSKA, per germline (reference sequence). Trimming stripped 5 bases from V and 3 bases from J, with 18 bases between. This CDR3 has 15 residues. CDR3 bases: TGCAGTGCTCAAAGGGCGGGACTCCCTACAGATACGCAGTATTTT. Its translation: CSAQRAGLPTDTQYF.

The table lists this clonotype with a few counts. The chain has TRBV6-2 or TRBV6-3 and TRBJ2-1; TRBD2 agrees at 13 bases. This CDR3 has 17 residues. V lost 5 bases to trimming and J lost 9 bases; unmatched junction nucleotides: 13. CDR1 MNHEY and CDR2 SVGEGT come from the germline V gene. In DNA, the CDR3 is TGTGCCAGCAGTCCCTATAACGGACTAGCGGGAGAGAGTGAGCAGTTCTTC. It is translated as CASSPYNGLAGESEQFF.

This clonotype occurred many times. The rearrangement joins TRBV29-1 to TRBJ1-2; 7 nucleotides agree with TRBD1. Germline CDR1 reads SQVTM; CDR2 reads ANQGSEA. Trimming removed 7 bases from V and 4 bases from J; junction bases left unmatched: 12. The CDR3 extends over 14 amino acids. The CDR3 spells CSAGWGQRTYGYTF. CDR3 nucleotides: TGCAGCGCCGGGTGGGGACAGCGAACCTATGGCTACACCTTC.

The V gene is TRBV5-1, the J gene TRBJ2-2; D may be TRBD2 (6 bases). This CDR3 is built from 14 residues. The V gene lost 0 bases and the J gene lost 6 bases, with 9 bases spanning the gap. CDR1 and CDR2 from the germline V gene are SGHRS and YFSETQ. The CDR3 sequence: CASSLVGGAGELFF. Here the CDR3 DNA reads TGCGCCAGCAGCTTGGTCGGGGGAGCCGGGGAGCTGTTTTTT.

Concerning this clonotype: This may be a read error, as it is one base from a much larger clone. The chain is built from TRBV5-8 and TRBJ2-7, with D tentatively TRBD1 (5 bases). CDR3 length: 15 amino acids. V was clipped by 7 bases and J by 0 bases, with 17 bases between them. Germline values: CDR1 SGHTS, CDR2 YDEGEE. The CDR3 DNA sequence: TGTGCCAGCGGTCTTGGGGCGATGAGCTCCTACGAGCAGTACTTC. This encodes CASGLGAMSSYEQYF.

The sample holds many counts of this clonotype. V and J are TRBV7-9 and TRBJ2-7; 7 bases agree with TRBD1. CDR3 length: 13 residues. The germline CDR1 and CDR2 sequences are SEHNR and FQNEAQ (reference sequence). The junction had 7 bases not matched to a gene; V was cut back by 4 bases and J by 7 bases. CDR3 protein: CASSSDRVWEQYV. The DNA for the CDR3 is TGTGCCAGCAGCTCAGACAGGGTGTGGGAGCAGTACGTC.

Comments on this clonotype: Sequence at one end of the junction differs from germline and may be a read error. The CDR3 spells CASSRFRGPGELLF. DNA of the CDR3: TGTGCCAGCAGCCGGTTCAGGGGGCCCGGGGAGCTGCTTTTT. The chain is built from TRBV3-1 and TRBJ2-2; TRBD1 agrees at 8 bases. The length of the CDR3 is 14 residues. The germline CDR1 and CDR2 sequences are LGHDT and YNNKEL (reference sequence). Full variable domain (outside the CDR3, taken from reference TRBV3-1 and TRBJ2-2): DTAVSQTPKYLVTQMGNDKSIKCEQNLGHDTMYWYKQDSKKFLKIMFSYNNKELIINETVPNRFSPKSPDKAHLNLHINSLELGDSAVYFCASSRFRGPGELLFGEGSRLTVL.

This clonotype was counted at least ten times. V usage is TRBV7-2 and J usage is TRBJ2-3, with 14 bases aligning to TRBD2. V shed 2 bases, J shed 3 bases, and the junction held 4 bases outside the gene matches. Germline V gene data show CDR1 as SGHTA and CDR2 as FQGNSA. CDR3 length: 17 residues. CDR3 bases: TGTGCCAGCAGCTTAAGACTAGCGGGAGGGCGAACAGATACGCAGTATTTT. Its translation: CASSLRLAGGRTDTQYF.

This clonotype was counted ten times or more. The gene calls are TRBV15 and TRBJ1-4; 7 bases align to TRBD1. V was clipped by 3 bases and J by 6 bases; unmatched bases: 10. The germline CDR1 and CDR2 sequences are LNHNV and YYDKDF (reference sequence). This CDR3 contains 16 residues. The CDR3 sequence: CATSSEDRVRYEKLFF. The CDR3 DNA sequence: TGTGCCACCAGCAGTGAAGACAGGGTCCGTTATGAAAAACTGTTTTTT.

In its sample, this clonotype was seen a few times. The chain uses TRBV29-1 and TRBJ1-2; perhaps TRBD1 as D (5 bases). V lost 4 bases and J lost 3, with 6 bases in between. Germline-derived CDR1 and CDR2 are SQVTM and ANQGSEA. This CDR3 is built from 11 residues. CDR3 sequence reads: CSVGGDYGYTF. The CDR3, as DNA: TGCAGCGTTGGGGGGGACTATGGCTACACCTTC.

This clonotype was seen at least ten times. V usage is TRBV28 and J usage is TRBJ2-7; D is unclear. This CDR3 spans 13 amino acids. Trimming stripped 3 bases from V and 4 bases from J, with 10 bases between. From germline, CDR1 is MDHEN and CDR2 SYDVKM. In DNA form, the CDR3 reads TGTGCCAGCAGTTTTCCTGGAGAATACGAGCAGTACTTC. It codes for CASSFPGEYEQYF.

This clonotype showed up many times. This chain joins TRBV5-1 and TRBJ2-3, with 11 bases that match TRBD2. Germline V lookup: CDR1 SGHRS, CDR2 YFSETQ. V gave up 2 bases and J gave up 0 bases; unmatched junction bases: 5. The CDR3 runs to 17 residues. CDR3 amino acids: CASSFGRTSGSTDTQYF. Written as DNA, the CDR3 is TGCGCCAGCAGCTTCGGCAGGACTAGCGGGAGCACAGATACGCAGTATTTT.

As to this clonotype: This may be a read error: a much more frequent sequence differs by one nucleotide. V gene TRBV24-1 combines with J gene TRBJ2-7; D call uncertain. CDR1 KGHDR and CDR2 SFDVKD come from the germline V gene. The germline V and J ends were trimmed by 0 bases and 3 bases, with 8 bases remaining between them. The CDR3 runs to 14 residues. The CDR3 sequence is CATSDLRDGYEQYF. Here the CDR3 DNA reads TGTGCCACCAGTGATTTGAGGGATGGCTACGAGCAGTACTTC.

This clonotype was seen a few times. The chain carries TRBV28 and TRBJ2-1; 10 positions agree with TRBD2. The CDR3 spans 14 residues. The J segment lost 7 bases and the V segment lost 3 bases, leaving 3 bases of the junction unmatched. Germline V gives CDR1 MDHEN, CDR2 SYDVKM. The CDR3 nucleotides are TGTGCCAGCAGTTTCCCTAGCGGGAGTAATGAGCAGTTCTTC. It codes for CASSFPSGSNEQFF.

This clonotype has a count of ten or more. One junction end disagrees with the germline gene, perhaps due to a read error. V is TRBV6-5 and J is TRBJ1-2; D perhaps matches TRBD1 (5 bases). Germline-derived CDR1 and CDR2 are MNHEY and SVGAGI. The CDR3 contains 11 residues. The CDR3, as DNA: TGTGCCAGCAGTTCAAGAGGGGACTTTGCCTTC. Amino acid sequence: CASSSRGDFAF.

This clonotype was observed once. This chain uses TRBV20-1 with TRBJ2-3, with 10 bases fitting TRBD2. The CDR3 has 15 residues. The germline gives CDR1 DFQATT, CDR2 SNEGSKA (reference sequence). The J segment lost 1 base and the V segment lost 3 bases, leaving 4 bases of the junction unmatched. The CDR3 here is CSASMLAGGTDTQYF. The CDR3 DNA is TGCAGTGCTAGCATGCTAGCGGGAGGCACAGATACGCAGTATTTT.

This clonotype was picked up many times. The J gene is TRBJ2-5, the V gene TRBV7-2, with 13 nucleotides matching TRBD2. The CDR3 is made up of 20 amino acids. CDR1 is SGHTA and CDR2 is FQGNSA in the germline V gene. J lost 5 bases, V lost 5 bases, and 20 bases had no gene match. The CDR3 DNA reads as TGTGCCAGCAGCCCAAACAGGAAAGGGGAAATACTAGCGGGGGGGGAGACCCAGTACTTC. Protein: CASSPNRKGEILAGGETQYF.

This clonotype was seen only a few times. The chain carries TRBV5-8 and TRBJ2-7; D possibly corresponds to TRBD1 (5 bases). Germline-derived CDR1 and CDR2 are SGHTS and YDEGEE. Trimming shortened V by 5 bases and J by 0 bases, and 21 bases separated the two germline ends. The CDR3 contains 17 residues. For the CDR3, the DNA is TGTGCCAGCAGAGGCGAAATAGAGCAGGGCCTCTCCTACGAGCAGTACGTC. Translation gives CASRGEIEQGLSYEQYV.

This clonotype turned up a few times. The gene calls are TRBV19 and TRBJ2-1, with 12 bases fitting TRBD2. Germline V CDR1 and CDR2: LNHDA, SQIVND (reference sequence). The CDR3 consists of 16 residues. V gave up 4 bases and J gave up 14 bases; unmatched junction bases: 15. The CDR3 loop is CASSKLAGGPNLSEFF. CDR3 DNA: TGTGCCAGTAGTAAGCTAGCGGGAGGGCCGAATCTCTCTGAGTTCTTC.

The table lists this clonotype with many counts. The CDR3 is CASTPGLAGGGRYNEQFF. The CDR3, as DNA: TGTGCCAGCACCCCGGGGCTAGCGGGAGGCGGAAGATACAATGAGCAGTTCTTC. The V call is TRBV12-3 or TRBV12-4, the J call TRBJ2-1, with 11 bases identical to TRBD2. Trimming cost V 7 bases and J 4 bases; bases outside gene matches: 15. This CDR3 comprises 18 residues.

V is TRBV20-1 and J is TRBJ2-7; 10 nucleotides line up with TRBD2. The CDR3 sequence is 14 residues long. The germline gives CDR1 DFQATT, CDR2 SNEGSKA (reference sequence). Trimming removed 5 bases from V and 2 bases from J; junction bases left unmatched: 6. The CDR3 nucleotides read TGCAGTGCTCGAAGGACTAGCGGAACCTACGAGCAGTACTTC. This sequence encodes CSARRTSGTYEQYF.

The DNA for the CDR3 is TGCGCCAGCAGCCTCTGGACAGGCCTGAACACTGAAGCTTTCTTT. It is translated as CASSLWTGLNTEAFF. The rearrangement links TRBV4-1 to TRBJ1-1; 7 bases are a match to TRBD1. There are 15 residues in the CDR3. V lost 4 bases, J lost 0 bases, and 5 bases stayed unmatched. From germline, CDR1 is MGHRA and CDR2 YSYEKL.

This clonotype has at least ten counts. The gene calls are TRBV6-2 or TRBV6-3 and TRBJ2-7; 13 nucleotides align to TRBD2. Germline V lookup: CDR1 MNHEY, CDR2 SVGEGT. The V and J ends lost 2 bases and 1 base, in that order; junction bases with no gene match: 11. The length of the CDR3 is 19 residues. This chain's CDR3 is CASSYPSPGLAGVSYEQYF. The DNA for the CDR3 is TGTGCCAGCAGTTACCCATCCCCTGGACTAGCGGGAGTGTCCTACGAGCAGTACTTC.

A few counts support this clonotype. This chain connects TRBV6-1 to TRBJ1-2; no reliable D call. V was trimmed by 5 bases and J by 0 bases, leaving 16 bases between them. CDR3 length equals 16 residues. Germline-derived CDR1 and CDR2 are MNHNS and SASEGT. The CDR3 is CASSPTMAIANYGYTF. DNA for the CDR3: TGTGCCAGCAGTCCCACCATGGCTATAGCTAACTATGGCTACACCTTC.

This clonotype was picked up many times. The rearrangement uses TRBV20-1 and TRBJ2-1, with 7 bases lining up with TRBD1. CDR1 and CDR2 from the germline V gene are DFQATT and SNEGSKA (reference sequence). With V trimmed by 5 bases and J by 8 bases, 15 bases remained unmatched. The CDR3 extends over 15 amino acids. The CDR3 DNA is TGCAGTGCTCCCAAAACAGGGGATTTTCTGGATGAGCAGTTCTTC. As protein: CSAPKTGDFLDEQFF.

This clonotype occurred a few times. V usage is TRBV4-3 and J usage is TRBJ2-1; D not certain. The V end lost 4 bases, the J end lost 6 bases, and 13 bases lay between the germline ends. CDR1 and CDR2 (germline): LGHNA, YSLEER. The CDR3 extends over 14 amino acids. The DNA for the CDR3 is TGCGCCAGCAGCCTTAGACTGAAGGGCAATGAGCAGTTCTTC. This encodes CASSLRLKGNEQFF.

This clonotype was found many times. The CDR3 is CATSDISGRTDTQYF. CDR3 DNA sequence: TGTGCCACCAGTGATATTAGCGGGAGGACAGATACGCAGTATTTT. V usage is TRBV24-1 and J usage is TRBJ2-3, with 10 nucleotides matching TRBD2. CDR1 and CDR2 (germline): KGHDR, SFDVKD. This CDR3 spans 15 amino acids. J gave up 3 bases and V 3 bases, and 2 bases lay outside the gene matches.

This clonotype showed up many times. V is TRBV3-1 and J is TRBJ2-7; 8 bases are shared with TRBD1. Germline CDR1 LGHDT, CDR2 YNNKEL (reference sequence). V dropped 3 bases and J dropped 3; count of bases not matched to a gene: 10. This CDR3 is built from 16 residues. The CDR3 sequence: CASSHLTGGRSYEQYF. CDR3 nucleotide sequence: TGTGCCAGCAGCCACCTCACAGGGGGAAGAAGCTACGAGCAGTACTTC.